The 23 T cell receptor beta chains below come from one sample, sequenced in a study of shared clonotypes between healthy human individuals. TCRdb's table, derived via immunoSEQ multiplex PCR, lists solely in-frame clones and lacks some. The sample records roughly 650,000 clones, 95% to 97% being singletons. Positive CCR7 selection of CD45RO-negative cells yielded the naive CD8 cells, and terminally differentiated effector memory CD45RA+ cells were excluded. Sequencing input: naive CD8+ T cells sorted from blood. The receptors were gathered from a woman aged 25 to 39 in good health.

The V call is TRBV7-3, the J call TRBJ2-2, with TRBD2 identical over 11 bases. The V segment lost 5 bases and the J segment 3 bases; nucleotides outside the gene matches: 8. Germline V gene sequence: CDR1 SGHTA, CDR2 FQGTGA. This CDR3 has 17 amino acids. CDR3 nucleotides: TGTGCCAGCAGCCTCAGACTAGCGGGAATTCACACCGGGGAGCTGTTTTTT. Residues: CASSLRLAGIHTGELFF.

The chain carries TRBV19 and TRBJ1-1; D unresolved. V lost 3 bases, J lost 0 bases, and 5 bases lay in between. Germline V gene data show CDR1 as LNHDA and CDR2 as SQIVND (reference sequence). This CDR3 comprises 13 residues. Written as DNA, the CDR3 is TGTGCCAGTAGTATGTATCTGAACACTGAAGCTTTCTTT. The encoded protein is CASSMYLNTEAFF.

The chain recombines TRBV28 with TRBJ1-1, with unresolved D. Germline V gene lookup returns CDR1 MDHEN and CDR2 SYDVKM. The V gene lost 4 bases and the J gene lost 4 bases, with 10 bases spanning the gap. The CDR3 length is 13 residues. The CDR3 coding sequence is TGTGCCAGCAGTTCCGGACTCAGCACTGAAGCTTTCTTT. This encodes CASSSGLSTEAFF.

The chain is built from TRBV14 and TRBJ2-7; possibly TRBD2 for D (6 bases). The CDR3 is made up of 16 amino acids. Germline CDR1 is SGHDN and CDR2 is FVKESK. V lost 1 base and J 4 bases, leaving 17 bases between the germline ends. This chain's CDR3 is CASSQGFREFRYEQYF. DNA of the CDR3: TGTGCCAGCAGCCAAGGCTTTCGGGAGTTTCGTTACGAGCAGTACTTC.

This chain links TRBV27 with TRBJ1-2; TRBD1 matches 7 bases. Germline loops: CDR1 MNHEY, CDR2 SMNVEV (reference sequence). The CDR3 has 17 residues. Losses at the gene ends were 0 bases for V and 6 bases for J; bases not matched to a gene: 13. The CDR3: CASSLSPRGVQVDGYTF. CDR3 coding DNA: TGTGCCAGCAGTTTATCTCCCAGGGGGGTGCAGGTGGATGGCTACACCTTC.

The chain is built from TRBV5-6 and TRBJ2-2, with no clear D. Trimming took 4 bases from V and 1 from J, leaving 5 bases between them. Germline V lookup: CDR1 SGHDT, CDR2 YYEEEE. The CDR3 extends over 13 amino acids. Written as DNA, the CDR3 is TGTGCCAGCAGCCCCAGGAACACCGGGGAGCTGTTTTTT. Translation gives CASSPRNTGELFF.

This chain uses TRBV4-1 with TRBJ2-7; D not resolved. V was cut by 1 base and J by 7 bases, with 17 bases left in between. Looked up from germline, CDR1 is MGHRA and CDR2 is YSYEKL. CDR3 size: 15 residues. CDR3 DNA: TGCGCCAGCAGCCAAGTTATCTTGGGGTTAGGGGAGCAGTACTTC. This gives the protein CASSQVILGLGEQYF.

The chain has TRBV5-6 and TRBJ1-1; D gene ambiguous. This CDR3 has 12 residues. Germline V gene data show CDR1 as SGHDT and CDR2 as YYEEEE. V was pared by 1 base and J by 3 bases, with 4 bases between. CDR3: CASSLSDTEAFF. Written as DNA, the CDR3 is TGTGCCAGCAGCTTGTCGGACACTGAAGCTTTCTTT. The full variable domain, completed using reference TRBV5-6 and TRBJ1-1, is DAGVTQSPTHLIKTRGQQVTLRCSPKSGHDTVSWYQQALGQGPQFIFQYYEEEERQRGNFPDRFSGHQFPNYSSELNVNALLLGDSALYLCASSLSDTEAFFGQGTRLTVV.

V gene TRBV5-6 combines with J gene TRBJ1-5; TRBD1 matches 9 bases. CDR1 SGHDT and CDR2 YYEEEE come from the germline V gene. The ends lost 3 bases at V and 5 bases at J; junction bases unmatched: 6. CDR3 length: 15 residues. CDR3 nucleotide sequence: TGTGCCAGCAGCTCGGGGACAGGGACGGATCAGCCCCAGCATTTT. Translating gives CASSSGTGTDQPQHF.

The V call is TRBV7-9, the J call TRBJ2-1, with 12 bases matching TRBD2. J gave up 15 bases and V 6 bases, and 9 bases lay outside the gene matches. The CDR3 consists of 13 residues. CDR1 and CDR2 (germline): SEHNR, FQNEAQ (reference sequence). CDR3 in amino acids: CASSSGTSGPLFF. The CDR3 region has the DNA TGTGCCAGCAGTTCCGGGACTAGCGGGCCCCTGTTCTTC.

This rearrangement joins TRBV2 to TRBJ2-5; no firm D call. The ends were cut back, 3 bases at V and 0 bases at J, with 11 bases in the middle. The CDR3 runs 15 residues. Per the germline V gene, CDR1 is SNHLY and CDR2 is FYNNEI. The DNA of the CDR3 is TGTGCCAGCAGTGAGGTCAGGTCGTACCAAGAGACCCAGTACTTC. Protein sequence: CASSEVRSYQETQYF. Combining the CDR3 with reference TRBV2 and TRBJ2-5 gives the whole variable domain EPEVTQTPSHQVTQMGQEVILRCVPISNHLYFYWYRQILGQKVEFLVSFYNNEISEKSEIFDDQFSVERPDGSNFTLKIRSTKLEDSAMYFCASSEVRSYQETQYFGPGTRLLVL.

The V gene is TRBV7-8, the J gene TRBJ2-1; 10 bases fit TRBD2. This CDR3 spans 18 amino acids. Germline V gives CDR1 SGHVS, CDR2 FQNEAQ. Trimming at V came to 1 base and at J to 0 bases, leaving 6 bases not matched to a gene. The chain's CDR3 is CASSLGLAGASSYNEQFF. CDR3 bases: TGTGCCAGCAGCTTAGGCCTAGCGGGAGCCAGCTCCTACAATGAGCAGTTCTTC.

The J gene is TRBJ2-3, the V gene TRBV6-1; no clear D. V dropped 3 bases and J dropped 5 bases, with 6 bases sitting between them. This CDR3 has 12 residues. CDR1 MNHNS and CDR2 SASEGT come from the germline V gene. CDR3 nucleotide sequence: TGTGCCAGCAGTGATCCCGGAGATACGCAGTATTTT. Its translation: CASSDPGDTQYF.

V gene TRBV2 combines with J gene TRBJ2-2; 10 bases are a match to TRBD2. This CDR3 contains 15 residues. CDR1 and CDR2 from the germline V gene are SNHLY and FYNNEI. Unmatched junction bases numbered 5, after V lost 5 bases and J lost 5 bases. The CDR3, as DNA: TGTGCCAGCAGTCACGGGACTAGCGTTACCGGGGAGCTGTTTTTT. It yields the protein CASSHGTSVTGELFF.

This rearrangement joins TRBV15 to TRBJ1-5; D is perhaps TRBD1 (6 bases). Deletions cut 0 bases from V and 0 bases from J, with 12 bases between. The CDR3 loop spans 17 amino acids. Germline assignment: CDR1 LNHNV and CDR2 YYDKDF (reference sequence). This CDR3 is CATSRDSQGNSNQPQHF. The CDR3 DNA reads TGTGCCACCAGCAGAGATTCACAGGGCAATAGCAATCAGCCCCAGCATTTT.

The V gene is TRBV25-1, the J gene TRBJ2-5; D not certain. CDR1 is MGHDK and CDR2 is SYGVNS in the germline V gene. The CDR3 runs 13 residues. Trimming took off 3 bases at V and 3 bases at J, with 8 bases between the two ends. CDR3 region: CASSDHGEETQYF. In DNA form, the CDR3 reads TGTGCCAGCAGTGATCACGGCGAAGAGACCCAGTACTTC.

V gene TRBV2 combines with J gene TRBJ2-7, with TRBD2 as a possible D gene (5 bases). The CDR3 consists of 13 residues. Germline values: CDR1 SNHLY, CDR2 FYNNEI. The V end lost 4 bases, the J end lost 6 bases, and 13 bases lay between the germline ends. The CDR3 DNA sequence: TGTGCCAGCAGTGCTTCGGTGGGGAGCGAGCAGTACTTC. As protein: CASSASVGSEQYF.

The rearrangement joins TRBV12-5 to TRBJ1-5; D remains unclear. The V gene lost 2 bases and the J gene lost 4 bases, with 3 bases spanning the gap. CDR3 size: 12 residues. Germline V gene data show CDR1 as LGHNT and CDR2 as FRNRAP. CDR3 amino acids: CASGLPNQPQHF. In DNA form, the CDR3 reads TGTGCTAGTGGTTTGCCGAATCAGCCCCAGCATTTT.

V is TRBV27 and J is TRBJ2-4; no reliable D call. Deletions cut 5 bases from V and 7 bases from J, with 18 bases between. The CDR3 is 15 residues long. The germline CDR1 and CDR2 sequences are MNHEY and SMNVEV (reference sequence). The CDR3 bases are TGTGCCAGCAGTCCATTTAGTAGCCAAAGGAACATTCAGTACTTC. Translating gives CASSPFSSQRNIQYF.

The V call is TRBV27, the J call TRBJ1-1; TRBD1 agrees at 9 bases. After removal of 7 bases from V and 7 bases from J, the junction contained 13 bases not matched to a gene. Germline V gives CDR1 MNHEY, CDR2 SMNVEV (reference sequence). The CDR3 extends over 15 amino acids. CDR3 sequence reads: CASTPTGTGPLEAFF. CDR3 sequence (DNA): TGTGCCAGCACCCCAACCGGGACAGGGCCGCTTGAAGCTTTCTTT.

J is TRBJ1-2 and V is TRBV29-1; TRBD1 is a possible D gene (5 bases). Germline CDR1 and CDR2: SQVTM and ANQGSEA. Between the trimmed V and J ends, which lost 0 bases and 3 bases, there was a span of 23 bases. This CDR3 spans 18 amino acids. CDR3 loop: CSVEDLRQLHDRDYGYTF. CDR3 DNA: TGCAGCGTTGAAGATTTAAGACAGCTACACGATAGGGACTATGGCTACACCTTC.

As for this clone: This CDR3 is also generated by other DNA sequences in the sample. The chain is built from TRBV28 and TRBJ1-5; D is perhaps TRBD1 (5 bases). Per the germline V gene, CDR1 is MDHEN and CDR2 is SYDVKM. The CDR3 spans 14 residues. Trimming stripped 2 bases from V and 6 bases from J, with 11 bases between. The CDR3 reads CASSLGQGVQPQHF. CDR3 bases: TGTGCCAGCAGTTTAGGGCAGGGTGTTCAGCCCCAGCATTTT.

The gene calls are TRBV2 and TRBJ2-5, with D possibly being TRBD2 (5 bases). Germline V gene sequence: CDR1 SNHLY, CDR2 FYNNEI. This CDR3 contains 14 residues. V lost 2 bases, J lost 5 bases, and 12 bases lay in between. CDR3 in amino acids: CASSESGNVETQYF. CDR3 DNA: TGTGCCAGCAGTGAATCGGGGAACGTCGAGACCCAGTACTTC.